The TCR beta chain under discussion was sequenced for a study of T cell responses to AZD1222 COVID-19 vaccine. Clones were read by immunoSEQ multiplex PCR, and TCRdb kept only the in-frame ones, dropping some. The repertoire holds 140,000 or so clones, with roughly 89% as singletons. Trimming cost V 2 bases and J 4 bases; bases outside gene matches: 12. The germline CDR1 and CDR2 sequences are SEHNR and FQNEAQ (reference sequence). The CDR3 is 17 amino acids. The material sequenced was peripheral blood, taken 28 days after the second AZD1222 dose. The chain links TRBV7-9 to TRBJ1-1; 8 bases align to TRBD1. The receptor's source is an adult who received the AZD1222 COVID-19 vaccine. Here the CDR3 DNA reads TGTGCCAGCAGCTTAAGACAGGGGCTCAGGCCTTCCACTGAAGCTTTCTTT. This gives the protein CASSLRQGLRPSTEAFF.